The 4 T cell receptor beta chains in this list originate from one sample, sequenced in a study of blood T cell repertoires in COVID-19. Data came from immunoSEQ multiplex PCR; TCRdb stores just in-frame clones and leaves some out. The sample has approximately 69,000 clones; roughly 76% are singletons. What was sequenced was peripheral blood. All receptors derive from a woman aged 65 to 85 with acute or convalescent COVID-19.

J is TRBJ2-4 and V is TRBV30; possibly TRBD1 for D (5 bases). The CDR3 extends over 19 amino acids. Germline V CDR1 and CDR2: GTSNPN, SVGIG (reference sequence). Trimming took off 5 bases at V and 0 bases at J, with 26 bases between the two ends. DNA for the CDR3: TGTGCCTGGGCTTCCTTCAGGTGGCAGGGCGGCTCAGCCAAAAACATTCAGTACTTC. Protein: CAWASFRWQGGSAKNIQYF.

The V gene is TRBV28, the J gene TRBJ2-2; 10 nucleotides line up with TRBD1. The CDR3 is 15 amino acids. Trimming took 6 bases from V and 7 from J; bases not matched to a gene: 8. The germline CDR1 and CDR2 sequences are MDHEN and SYDVKM. CDR3 nucleotide sequence: TGTGCCAGCAGAACCGACAGGGGGCAACACGGGGAGCTGTTTTTT. It is translated as CASRTDRGQHGELFF.

The rearrangement joins TRBV11-3 to TRBJ2-5; TRBD2 agrees at 8 bases. CDR3 length: 12 residues. The V and J ends lost 9 bases and 5 bases, in that order; junction bases with no gene match: 5. Germline-derived CDR1 and CDR2 are SGHNT and YENEEA. The CDR3 DNA follows: TGTGCCAGACGACTAGCGATGGAGACCCAGTACTTC. Translating gives CARRLAMETQYF.

The chain recombines TRBV7-9 with TRBJ2-4; 7 bases match TRBD1. After removal of 7 bases from V and 0 bases from J, the junction contained 12 bases not matched to a gene. CDR3 length: 17 amino acids. CDR1 is SEHNR and CDR2 is FQNEAQ in the germline V gene (reference sequence). The CDR3 protein is CASIDSRGSLAKNIQYF. The CDR3 bases are TGTGCCAGCATCGATTCCAGGGGGTCCCTAGCCAAAAACATTCAGTACTTC.